This T cell receptor (beta chain) emerged from a study of CD8+CD57+ T cells in acquired aplastic anemia. For the study at large: Isolated CD4+ and CD8+ cells, once sorted, yielded DNA averaging about 3.2 ug. Points from the study as a whole: With respect to CD8+ Simpson's diversity, patients and controls did not differ significantly. Overlapping CD8+ CDR3 repertoires of patients and controls contained under 35 shared sequences.

This CDR3 has 14 amino acids. CDR1 is DFQATT and CDR2 is SNEGSKA in the germline V gene (reference sequence). V gave up 6 bases and J gave up 7 bases, with 19 bases separating them. This clonotype has just one count. Its antigen is currently unknown. Genomic DNA acted as the template from which TCR beta VDJ combination and CDR3 sequence profiling were carried out. MiXCR, applied by TCRdb to the reads, yields one record per CDR3 protein. The sample carries 250,000 to 300,000 distinct CDR3 sequences, 45% to 70% recorded once. This receptor was taken from a human donor with severe aplastic anemia or a healthy control (not recorded which). Sequenced material: sorted CD4+, CD8+, or CD8+CD57+ T cells (not recorded which) from PBMCs. This rearrangement joins TRBV20-1 to TRBJ2-1; D might be TRBD2 (5 bases). CDR3 sequence reads: CSAPGSKGENEQFF. CDR3 bases: TGCAGTGCCCCGGGGAGTAAGGGTGAAAATGAGCAGTTCTTC.